This T cell receptor (beta chain) was observed in a study of cytomegalovirus exposure and HLA in healthy donors. Findings and caveats of the study: It was assumed in the presence/absence analyses that sequencing depth was roughly uniform across donors. Relative to the approximately 700-donor mean, N-insertions were reportedly fewer in an Asian-associated ancestry cluster in a later analysis. Available immune exposure information covered CMV serostatus only.

Regarding this clone: Its specificity is not known.

The primer mix had 60 Vbeta and 13 Jbeta primers. Per the study methods: Among the unique TCR beta chains that a later analysis counted, about 79 million in all, about 12 million were shared. Profiling relied on immunoSEQ multiplex PCR, and the TCRdb table lists in-frame clones only, not all of them. D and trimming come from the DNA, and the V and J calls and clone size come from that table. The sample records some 140,000 clones, 60% to 75% being singletons. The CDR3 covers 16 residues. The V and J ends lost 4 bases and 7 bases respectively, with 20 bases between them. Germline V lookup: CDR1 SEHNR, CDR2 FQNEAQ (reference sequence).

The sequenced sample consisted of PBMCs. The clonotype comes from a man between 18 and 29 years old in good health and CMV-seronegative. This chain joins TRBV7-9 and TRBJ1-5; D gene unclear. The CDR3 DNA follows: TGTGCCAGCAGCTCGTCCTCCTACGGGTTCAGACAGCCCCAGCATTTT. As protein: CASSSSSYGFRQPQHF.